This T cell receptor (beta chain) was observed in a study of T-cell reconstitution after alpha-beta-depleted transplantation in children (dated by TCRdb to 2015 to 2016). The study in broad terms: T-cell immune reconstitution after TCRalphabeta/CD19-depleted allogeneic hematopoietic cell transplantation in children was quantitatively tracked in the study by means of TCR repertoire profiling. General conclusions and limits of the study: In some patients, high TCRbeta diversity at day 60 was attributed to recipient T cells and intrathymic progenitors that had survived conditioning. The apparently early recovery of alphabetaT-cell counts about two months after transplant reportedly depended on only several hundred rapidly expanded clones that came from non-depleted graft cells. Over subsequent months, a decline in hyperexpanded clone frequencies was noted, and after one year, T-cell counts and TCRbeta diversity were mostly ascribed to newly produced T cells.

In regard to this clonotype: Its antigen has not been determined. No quality values exist for individual bases; no much larger clone is one base distant.

The cysteine opens and the phenylalanine closes a CDR3 of 13 amino acids. Solely the CDR3 DNA is kept, with 39 bases framed from the first base. Looking up the germline V gene yields CDR1 SGHAT and CDR2 FQNNGV. V loses 4 bases of germline sequence and J loses 1 base, and the interval between the two ends is 7 bases. According to the study, the label for this sample's treatment or condition signals: allogeneic hematopoietic cell transplantation with graft depleted of TCRalphabeta T cells and CD19 B cells. The children who served as transplant recipients had been given grafts of TCRalphabeta/CD19-depleted allogeneic hematopoietic cells. Libraries were built with PCR. Sequenced on an Illumina HiSeq 2500. Molecular barcoding was employed in the preparation of TCR libraries, with unique molecular identifiers being used to normalize TCRbeta repertoire quantification. TCRdb passed the public sequencing reads through fastp at Q25 and MiXCR, retaining productive beta sequences. CDR3 protein sequences are deduplicated, and each keeps its most common genes and DNA. The sample table records about 110,000 distinct CDR3 sequences; around 10% of these occur just once. The ten largest clones capture approximately 36% of the sample.

The sample in question was PBMCs, obtained before TCRalphabeta/CD19-depleted stem cell transplant. The receptor was isolated from a boy under 10 years old with acute lymphoblastic leukemia, due to receive a stem cell transplant. The chain uses TRBV11-2 and TRBJ1-1; the D gene is not confidently resolved. CDR3 region: CASSSHRNTEAFF. The sequenced DNA: TGTGCCAGCAGCTCCCACAGGAACACTGAAGCTTTCTTT. The CDR3 plus the reference TRBV11-2 and TRBJ1-1 genes for the other parts give the full variable domain: EAGVAQSPRYKIIEKRQSVAFWCNPISGHATLYWYQQILGQGPKLLIQFQNNGVVDDSQLPKDRFSAERLKGVDSTLKIQPAKLEDSAVYLCASSSHRNTEAFFGQGTRLTVV.